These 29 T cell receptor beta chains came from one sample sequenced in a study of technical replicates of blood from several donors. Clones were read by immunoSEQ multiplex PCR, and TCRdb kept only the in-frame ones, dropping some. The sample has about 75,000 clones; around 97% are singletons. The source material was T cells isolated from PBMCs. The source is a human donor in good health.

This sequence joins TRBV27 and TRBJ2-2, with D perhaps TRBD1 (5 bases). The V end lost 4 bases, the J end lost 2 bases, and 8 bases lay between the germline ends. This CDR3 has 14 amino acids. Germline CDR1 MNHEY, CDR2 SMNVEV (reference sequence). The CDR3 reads CASSWTTNTGELFF. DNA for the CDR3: TGTGCCAGCAGTTGGACAACCAACACCGGGGAGCTGTTTTTT.

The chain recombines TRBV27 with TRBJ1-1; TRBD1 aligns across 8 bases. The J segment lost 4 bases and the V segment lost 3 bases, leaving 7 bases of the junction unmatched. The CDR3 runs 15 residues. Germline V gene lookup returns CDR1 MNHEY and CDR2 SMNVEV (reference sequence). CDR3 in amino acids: CASSLSTGAATEAFF. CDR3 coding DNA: TGTGCCAGCAGTTTGTCGACAGGGGCAGCCACTGAAGCTTTCTTT.

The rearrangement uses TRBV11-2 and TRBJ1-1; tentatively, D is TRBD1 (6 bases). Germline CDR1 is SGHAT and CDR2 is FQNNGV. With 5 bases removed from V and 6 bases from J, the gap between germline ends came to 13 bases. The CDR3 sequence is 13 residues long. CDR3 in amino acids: CASSRPGAAEAFF. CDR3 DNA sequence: TGTGCCAGCAGCCGGCCAGGGGCCGCTGAAGCTTTCTTT.

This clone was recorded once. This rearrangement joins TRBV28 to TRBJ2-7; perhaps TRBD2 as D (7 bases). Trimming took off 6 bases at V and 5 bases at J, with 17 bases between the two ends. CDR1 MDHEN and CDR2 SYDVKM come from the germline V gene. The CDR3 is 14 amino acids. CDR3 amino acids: CASRARGAWNEQYF. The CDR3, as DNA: TGTGCCAGCAGGGCCCGGGGGGCGTGGAACGAGCAGTACTTC.

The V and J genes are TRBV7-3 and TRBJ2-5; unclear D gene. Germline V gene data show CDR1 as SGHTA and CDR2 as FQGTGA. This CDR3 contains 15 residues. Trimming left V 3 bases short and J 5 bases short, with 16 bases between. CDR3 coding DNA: TGTGCCAGCAGCTTGAGTTCGCGGTTTGGTGAGACCCAGTACTTC. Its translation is CASSLSSRFGETQYF.

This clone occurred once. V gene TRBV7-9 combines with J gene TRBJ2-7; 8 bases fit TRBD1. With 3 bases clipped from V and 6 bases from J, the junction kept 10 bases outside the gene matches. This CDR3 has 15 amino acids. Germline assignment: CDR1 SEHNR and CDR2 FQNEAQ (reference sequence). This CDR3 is CASSFSRTGMGEQYF. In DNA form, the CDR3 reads TGTGCCAGCAGCTTTTCCCGGACAGGGATGGGCGAGCAGTACTTC.

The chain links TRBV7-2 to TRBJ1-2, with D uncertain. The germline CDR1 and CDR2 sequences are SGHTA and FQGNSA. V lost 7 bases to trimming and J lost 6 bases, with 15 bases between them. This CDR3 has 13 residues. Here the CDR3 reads CASTVSRGHGYTF. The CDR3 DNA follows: TGTGCCAGCACCGTGTCACGGGGTCATGGCTACACCTTC.

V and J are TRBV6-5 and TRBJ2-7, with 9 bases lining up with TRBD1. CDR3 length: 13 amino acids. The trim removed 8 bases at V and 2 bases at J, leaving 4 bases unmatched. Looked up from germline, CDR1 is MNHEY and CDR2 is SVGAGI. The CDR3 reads CASGTGQAYEQYF. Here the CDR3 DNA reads TGTGCCAGCGGGACAGGGCAAGCCTACGAGCAGTACTTC.

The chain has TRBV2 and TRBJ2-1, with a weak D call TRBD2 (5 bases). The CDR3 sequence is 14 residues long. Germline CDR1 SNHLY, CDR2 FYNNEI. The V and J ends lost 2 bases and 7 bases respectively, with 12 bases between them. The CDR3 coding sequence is TGTGCCAGCAGTGAATCTGAGGGATGGAATGAGCAGTTCTTC. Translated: CASSESEGWNEQFF.

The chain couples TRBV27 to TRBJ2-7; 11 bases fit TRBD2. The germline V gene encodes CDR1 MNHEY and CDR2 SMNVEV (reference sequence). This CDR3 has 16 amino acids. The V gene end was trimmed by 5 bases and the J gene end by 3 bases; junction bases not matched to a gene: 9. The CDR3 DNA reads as TGTGCCAGCAGTCTAACCGCGGGACTAGCGGACTACGAGCAGTACTTC. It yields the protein CASSLTAGLADYEQYF.

CDR3 in DNA: TGCGCCAGCAGCTTGGGCCTAGCGGGACTGGAGCAGTACTTC. Its protein is CASSLGLAGLEQYF. The chain employs TRBV5-1 and TRBJ2-7; 9 bases are a match to TRBD2. Germline V gene sequence: CDR1 SGHRS, CDR2 YFSETQ. V lost 0 bases to trimming and J lost 7 bases; unmatched junction nucleotides: 5. The CDR3 runs to 14 residues. Filled out from reference TRBV5-1 and TRBJ2-7, the complete variable domain reads KAGVTQTPRYLIKTRGQQVTLSCSPISGHRSVSWYQQTPGQGLQFLFEYFSETQRNKGNFPGRFSGRQFSNSRSEMNVSTLELGDSALYLCASSLGLAGLEQYFGPGTRLTVT.

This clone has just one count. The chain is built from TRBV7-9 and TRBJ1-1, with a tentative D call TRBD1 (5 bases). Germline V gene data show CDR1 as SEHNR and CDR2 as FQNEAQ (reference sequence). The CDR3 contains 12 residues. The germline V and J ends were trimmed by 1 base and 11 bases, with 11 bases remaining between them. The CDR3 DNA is TGTGCCAGCAGCTTAGTTGGGGGAGGGGCTTTCTTT. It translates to CASSLVGGGAFF.

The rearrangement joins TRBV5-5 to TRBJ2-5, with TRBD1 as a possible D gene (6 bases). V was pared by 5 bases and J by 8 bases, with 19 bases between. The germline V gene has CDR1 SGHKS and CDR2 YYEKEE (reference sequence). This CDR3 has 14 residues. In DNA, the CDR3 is TGTGCCAGCAGTTGGGACACATTTTCGTTTACCCAGTACTTC. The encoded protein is CASSWDTFSFTQYF.

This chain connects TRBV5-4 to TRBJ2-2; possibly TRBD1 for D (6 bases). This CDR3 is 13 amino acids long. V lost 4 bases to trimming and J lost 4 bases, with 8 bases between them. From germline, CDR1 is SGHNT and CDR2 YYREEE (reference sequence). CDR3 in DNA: TGTGCCAGCAGCCCGGACAGCACCGGGGAGCTGTTTTTT. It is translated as CASSPDSTGELFF.

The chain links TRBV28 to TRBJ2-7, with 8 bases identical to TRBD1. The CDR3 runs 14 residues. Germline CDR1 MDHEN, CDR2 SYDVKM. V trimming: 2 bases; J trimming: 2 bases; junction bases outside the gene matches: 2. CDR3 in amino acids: CASSLAGGTYEQYF. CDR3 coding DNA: TGTGCCAGCAGTTTAGCAGGGGGCACCTACGAGCAGTACTTC.

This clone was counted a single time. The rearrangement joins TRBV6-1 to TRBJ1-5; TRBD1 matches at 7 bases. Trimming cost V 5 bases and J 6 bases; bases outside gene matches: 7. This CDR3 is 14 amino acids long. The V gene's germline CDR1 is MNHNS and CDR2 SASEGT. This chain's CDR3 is CASSLTGISQPQHF. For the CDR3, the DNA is TGTGCCAGCAGTCTGACAGGGATCAGTCAGCCCCAGCATTTT.

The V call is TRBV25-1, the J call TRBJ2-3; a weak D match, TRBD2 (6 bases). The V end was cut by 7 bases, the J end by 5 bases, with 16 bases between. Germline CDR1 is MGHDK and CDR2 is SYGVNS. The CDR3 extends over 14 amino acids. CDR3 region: CASMRRGYLDTQYF. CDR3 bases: TGTGCCAGCATGCGGAGGGGATATCTAGATACGCAGTATTTT.

The CDR3: CASSEGQPRPYEQYF. The CDR3 coding sequence is TGTGCCAGCAGTGAGGGACAGCCCCGGCCCTACGAGCAGTACTTC. The chain uses TRBV6-1 and TRBJ2-7; 7 bases align to TRBD1. This CDR3 region has 15 residues. Germline CDR1 reads MNHNS; CDR2 reads SASEGT. Trimming took 3 bases from V and 2 from J; bases not matched to a gene: 7.

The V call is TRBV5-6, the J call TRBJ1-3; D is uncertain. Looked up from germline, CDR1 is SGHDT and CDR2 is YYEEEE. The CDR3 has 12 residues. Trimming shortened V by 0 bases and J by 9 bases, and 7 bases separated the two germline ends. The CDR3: CASSLAEGTIYF. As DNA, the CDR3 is TGTGCCAGCAGCTTGGCGGAGGGCACCATATATTTT.

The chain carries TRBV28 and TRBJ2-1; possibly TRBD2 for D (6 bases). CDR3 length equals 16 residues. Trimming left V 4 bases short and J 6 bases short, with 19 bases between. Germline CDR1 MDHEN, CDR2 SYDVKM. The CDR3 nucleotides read TGTGCCAGCAGTTGGAGGGAGCGCCTAACGATCAATGAGCAGTTCTTC. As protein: CASSWRERLTINEQFF.

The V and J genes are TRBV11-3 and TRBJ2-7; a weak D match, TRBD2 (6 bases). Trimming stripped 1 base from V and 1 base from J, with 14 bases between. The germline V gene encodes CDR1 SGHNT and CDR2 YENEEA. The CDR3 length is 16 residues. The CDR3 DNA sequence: TGTGCCAGCAGCTTAGTTACCAGCGGGTGGTCCTACGAGCAGTACTTC. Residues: CASSLVTSGWSYEQYF.

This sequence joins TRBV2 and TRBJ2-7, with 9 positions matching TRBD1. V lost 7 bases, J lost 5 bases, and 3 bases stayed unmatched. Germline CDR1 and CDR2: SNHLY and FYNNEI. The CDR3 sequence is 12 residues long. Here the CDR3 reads CASTGTGNEQYF. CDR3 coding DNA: TGTGCCAGCACCGGGACAGGGAACGAGCAGTACTTC.

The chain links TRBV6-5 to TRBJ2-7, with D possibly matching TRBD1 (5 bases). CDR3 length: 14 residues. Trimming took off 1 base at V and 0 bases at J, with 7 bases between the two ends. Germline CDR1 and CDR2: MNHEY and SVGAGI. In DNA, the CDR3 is TGTGCCAGCAGTTACTGGCAGGGCTCCTACGAGCAGTACTTC. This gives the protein CASSYWQGSYEQYF.

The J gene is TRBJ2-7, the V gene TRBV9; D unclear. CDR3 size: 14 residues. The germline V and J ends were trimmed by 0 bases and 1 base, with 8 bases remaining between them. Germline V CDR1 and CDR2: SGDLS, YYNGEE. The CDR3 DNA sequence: TGTGCCAGCAGCGTAGCCGAGCGTTCCTACGAGCAGTACTTC. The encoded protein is CASSVAERSYEQYF. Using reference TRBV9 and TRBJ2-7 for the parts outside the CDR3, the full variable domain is DSGVTQTPKHLITATGQRVTLRCSPRSGDLSVYWYQQSLDQGLQFLIQYYNGEERAKGNILERFSAQQFPDLHSELNLSSLELGDSALYFCASSVAERSYEQYFGPGTRLTVT.

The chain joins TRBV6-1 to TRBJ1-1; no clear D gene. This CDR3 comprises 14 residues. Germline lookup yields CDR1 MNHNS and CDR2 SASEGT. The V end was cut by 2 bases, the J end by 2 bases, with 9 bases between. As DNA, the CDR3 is TGTGCCAGCAGTGAAAGTGCGGGTAACACTGAAGCTTTCTTT. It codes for CASSESAGNTEAFF.

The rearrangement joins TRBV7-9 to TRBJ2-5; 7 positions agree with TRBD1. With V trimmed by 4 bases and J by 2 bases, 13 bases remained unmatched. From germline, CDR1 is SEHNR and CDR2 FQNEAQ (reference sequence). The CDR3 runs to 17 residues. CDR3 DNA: TGTGCCAGCAGCTGGGACAGCCATTACTCCCTACAAGAGACCCAGTACTTC. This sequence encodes CASSWDSHYSLQETQYF.

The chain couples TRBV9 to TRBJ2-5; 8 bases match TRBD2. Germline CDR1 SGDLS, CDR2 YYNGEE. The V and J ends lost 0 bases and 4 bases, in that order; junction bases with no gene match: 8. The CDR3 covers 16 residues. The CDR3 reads CASSVGSGGGRETQYF. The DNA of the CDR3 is TGTGCCAGCAGCGTAGGTTCGGGGGGGGGCCGAGAGACCCAGTACTTC.

The CDR3 loop is CASSLGLFSYSDTQYF. Written as DNA, the CDR3 is TGTGCCAGCAGTCTTGGACTCTTTTCTTATAGTGATACGCAGTATTTT. The chain combines TRBV11-3 with TRBJ2-3, with a weak D call TRBD2 (5 bases). The V gene's germline CDR1 is SGHNT and CDR2 YENEEA. V was cut by 6 bases and J by 6 bases, with 22 bases left in between. The CDR3 length is 16 residues. Complete variable domain (other parts from reference TRBV11-3 and TRBJ2-3): EAGVVQSPRYKIIEKKQPVAFWCNPISGHNTLYWYLQNLGQGPELLIRYENEEAVDDSQLPKDRFSAERLKGVDSTLKIQPAELGDSAVYLCASSLGLFSYSDTQYFGPGTRLTVL.

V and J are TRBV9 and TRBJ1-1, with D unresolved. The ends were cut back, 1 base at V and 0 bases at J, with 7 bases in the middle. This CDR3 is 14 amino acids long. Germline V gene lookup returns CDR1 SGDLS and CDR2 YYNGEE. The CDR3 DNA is TGTGCCAGCAGCGTAACGGGATTGAACACTGAAGCTTTCTTT. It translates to CASSVTGLNTEAFF.